This T cell receptor (beta chain) was retrieved from a study of CD8 T cells in ankylosing spondylitis. General study points: Fewer than ten highly homologous variants made up a TCR beta motif that seemed to typify ankylosing spondylitis blood. Clones linked to disease were reported to show significant enrichment in matched ankylosing spondylitis synovial fluid.

Construction of TCR beta libraries was performed using quantitative 5'-RACE with molecular barcodes. TCRdb fed the 5' RACE reads into MiXCR, producing one record per CDR3 protein. The repertoire holds about 220,000 distinct CDR3 sequences, with about a quarter as singletons. Notes on this clonotype: The antigen is not known. A much larger clonotype is one base distant, so this may be a read error.

CDR3 length: 14 amino acids. Looked up from germline, CDR1 is DFQATT and CDR2 is SNEGSKA (reference sequence). The specimen sequenced was blood, either unsorted or a sorted T cell fraction (not recorded which). The TCR comes from a male donor with ankylosing spondylitis or in good health (not recorded which). The chain links TRBV20-1 to TRBJ2-7; 13 nucleotides match TRBD2. This CDR3 is CRARGLAGVFEQYF. CDR3 sequence (DNA): TGCCGTGCTAGAGGACTAGCGGGAGTATTCGAGCAGTACTTC.